These 13 T cell receptor beta chains share one sample of origin, sequenced in a study of blood T cell repertoires in COVID-19. Clones were read by immunoSEQ multiplex PCR, and TCRdb kept only the in-frame ones, dropping some. The sample has some 200,000 clones, 87% seen once. Sequenced: peripheral blood. Receptor source: a young woman who had recovered from COVID-19.

The table lists this clone with a count of one. The chain joins TRBV11-2 to TRBJ1-1; 7 nucleotides line up with TRBD1. Trimming at V came to 5 bases and at J to 3 bases, leaving 6 bases not matched to a gene. Germline lookup yields CDR1 SGHAT and CDR2 FQNNGV. CDR3 size: 14 residues. The CDR3 region is CASSTGDSYTEAFF. The DNA of the CDR3 is TGTGCCAGCAGCACCGGGGACAGCTACACTGAAGCTTTCTTT.

The chain combines TRBV7-9 with TRBJ1-5, with D hard to call. V was trimmed by 5 bases and J by 0 bases, leaving 5 bases between them. This CDR3 has 13 amino acids. Germline V gene sequence: CDR1 SEHNR, CDR2 FQNEAQ (reference sequence). The CDR3 loop is CASSQNSNQPQHF. The CDR3 coding sequence is TGTGCCAGCAGCCAAAATAGCAATCAGCCCCAGCATTTT.

This chain uses TRBV15 with TRBJ2-4, with TRBD2 matching over 12 bases. The CDR3 consists of 14 residues. Germline trimming cut 3 bases from V and 15 bases from J; bases unmatched to any gene: 9. Germline V gene lookup returns CDR1 LNHNV and CDR2 YYDKDF (reference sequence). The CDR3 bases are TGTGCCACCAGCAGTGGACTAGCGGGGAGCCGGGGGTACTTC. Amino acids: CATSSGLAGSRGYF.

V gene TRBV5-4 combines with J gene TRBJ1-2; tentatively, D is TRBD1 (5 bases). CDR1 is SGHNT, CDR2 YYREEE, per germline (reference sequence). The CDR3 length is 14 residues. V lost 1 base and J lost 7, with 14 bases in between. The CDR3 DNA reads as TGTGCCAGCAGCTTGAGGATTGGGGGGGGTGGCTACACCTTC. It specifies CASSLRIGGGGYTF.

The J gene is TRBJ2-7, the V gene TRBV6-2 or TRBV6-3, with unresolved D. CDR1 is MNHEY and CDR2 is SVGEGT in the germline V gene. The CDR3 spans 15 residues. The V gene lost 4 bases and the J gene lost 0 bases, with 13 bases spanning the gap. CDR3 loop: CASSFNPESSYEQYF. The CDR3 nucleotides read TGTGCCAGCAGTTTCAATCCCGAGAGCTCCTACGAGCAGTACTTC.

The V and J genes are TRBV14 and TRBJ2-7; tentative D call: TRBD2 (6 bases). The CDR3 runs 13 residues. Trimming stripped 3 bases from V and 3 bases from J, with 9 bases between. The germline V gene encodes CDR1 SGHDN and CDR2 FVKESK. The CDR3 bases are TGTGCCAGCAGCCATGGAGGGTTCTACGAGCAGTACTTC. Its translation is CASSHGGFYEQYF.

This sequence joins TRBV5-4 and TRBJ1-1; TRBD1 matches 7 bases. CDR1 and CDR2 (germline): SGHNT, YYREEE (reference sequence). CDR3 length equals 16 residues. With 4 bases clipped from V and 2 bases from J, the junction kept 11 bases outside the gene matches. The CDR3 region has the DNA TGTGCCAGCAGCCCCCGACAGGGCCGCGGAAACACTGAAGCTTTCTTT. It translates to CASSPRQGRGNTEAFF.

The table lists this clone with a count of one. The chain has TRBV7-6 and TRBJ2-6; possible D gene TRBD1, 6 bases. CDR3 length equals 17 residues. Trimming cost V 10 bases and J 4 bases, with 23 bases left between them. Germline CDR1 and CDR2: SGHVS and FNYEAQ. CDR3 nucleotides: TGTGCCACCCACGCGAAAACAGGGTTCGTGGGGGCCAACGTCCTGACTTTC. It yields the protein CATHAKTGFVGANVLTF.

The chain joins TRBV15 to TRBJ2-1; tentatively, D is TRBD1 (6 bases). This CDR3 is 17 amino acids long. Per the germline V gene, CDR1 is LNHNV and CDR2 is YYDKDF (reference sequence). Trimming removed 1 base from V and 7 bases from J, with 20 bases in between. The CDR3 DNA reads as TGTGCCACCAGCAGAGCAACAGGGCAGGGTGTCAGAAATGAGCAGTTCTTC. Translated: CATSRATGQGVRNEQFF. The complete variable domain, with remaining parts taken from reference TRBV15 and TRBJ2-1, reads DAMVIQNPRYQVTQFGKPVTLSCSQTLNHNVMYWYQQKSSQAPKLLFHYYDKDFNNEADTPDNFQSRRPNTSFCFLDIRSPGLGDTAMYLCATSRATGQGVRNEQFFGPGTRLTVL.

The chain couples TRBV6-5 to TRBJ1-2; D unclear. Germline V gives CDR1 MNHEY, CDR2 SVGAGI. The CDR3 loop spans 13 amino acids. The V end lost 0 bases, the J end lost 7 bases, and 9 bases lay between the germline ends. The CDR3 nucleotides are TGTGCCAGCAGTTACTCCCCACGGTCTGGCTACACCTTC. Translating gives CASSYSPRSGYTF.

The chain links TRBV7-9 to TRBJ2-7, with D possibly TRBD1 on 6 matching bases. Germline CDR1 reads SEHNR; CDR2 reads FQNEAQ (reference sequence). This CDR3 is built from 15 residues. V lost 10 bases and J 3 bases, leaving 22 bases between the germline ends. The CDR3 nucleotides read TGTGCCACCACCCACCGGGACAACCCTTTCTACGAGCAGTACTTC. Translating gives CATTHRDNPFYEQYF.

This clone has a handful of counts. Here the CDR3 DNA reads TGTGCCAGCAGTCCGGGACAGGCCCACGAGCAGTACTTC. Protein sequence: CASSPGQAHEQYF. J is TRBJ2-7 and V is TRBV12-3 or TRBV12-4, with 8 bases that match TRBD1. The CDR3 is made up of 13 amino acids. The V and J ends lost 5 bases and 5 bases, in that order; junction bases with no gene match: 5.

The chain joins TRBV7-3 to TRBJ1-1; no clear D. The CDR3 is made up of 18 amino acids. V was pared by 0 bases and J by 8 bases, with 25 bases between. Germline lookup yields CDR1 SGHTA and CDR2 FQGTGA. The CDR3 nucleotides are TGTGCCAGCAGCTTAACCGCTACGGGATTCGGACGGGATAAAGAAGCTTTCTTT. It yields the protein CASSLTATGFGRDKEAFF.